The rows below give T cell receptor beta chains drawn from one sample of a study of shared clonotypes between healthy human individuals. Profiling relied on immunoSEQ multiplex PCR, and the TCRdb table lists in-frame clones only, not all of them. Of 300,000 to 400,000 clones in the sample, over 65% were seen once. Material: memory CD4+ T cells sorted from blood. The receptor source for this set is a man aged 25-40 years in good health. Each CDR3 is given with its conserved first and last residue. D genes are given only for firm matches. Clone size is shown for a subset of rows, as once, few, many or a class of expanded clone.

CDR3 length,D gene,clone size,V gene,J gene,CDR3 protein,CDR3 DNA
19,TRBD2,NA,TRBV14,TRBJ2-3,CASSQGGLAGGPLADTQYF,TGTGCCAGCAGCCAAGGGGGACTAGCGGGAGGGCCCTTGGCAGATACGCAGTATTTT
13,NA,NA,TRBV6-1,TRBJ1-1,CASRELTNYEAFF,TGTGCCAGCAGGGAACTCACGAACTATGAAGCTTTCTTT
13,NA,NA,TRBV6-1,TRBJ2-4,CASSVFLKNIQYF,TGTGCCAGCAGTGTGTTCCTTAAAAACATTCAGTACTTC
14,TRBD1,NA,TRBV7-2,TRBJ1-5,CASSSRQGNQPQHF,TGTGCCAGCAGCTCCCGACAGGGGAATCAGCCCCAGCATTTT
13,NA,NA,TRBV5-4,TRBJ1-1,CASSKDWNTEAFF,TGTGCCAGCAGCAAAGACTGGAACACTGAAGCTTTCTTT
17,NA,NA,TRBV5-6,TRBJ2-1,CASSPGPTGSSYNEQFF,TGTGCCAGCAGCCCGGGGCCTACAGGGTCGTCGTACAATGAGCAGTTCTTC
13,TRBD1,NA,TRBV7-9,TRBJ2-7,CASSLTGVDEQYF,TGTGCCAGCAGTCTAACAGGGGTGGACGAGCAGTACTTC
13,NA,NA,TRBV6-1,TRBJ2-7,CASGGFGGYEQYF,TGTGCCAGTGGGGGTTTCGGGGGCTACGAGCAGTACTTC
14,NA,NA,TRBV5-1,TRBJ2-5,CASSFNNKIGTQYF,TGCGCCAGCAGCTTTAACAACAAGATAGGGACCCAGTACTTC
15,TRBD2,few,TRBV5-6,TRBJ2-5,CASSWGGSGQETQYF,TGTGCCAGCAGTTGGGGGGGTAGCGGCCAAGAGACCCAGTACTTC
15,NA,NA,TRBV2,TRBJ2-2,CASSEVGRNTGELFF,TGTGCCAGCAGTGAAGTTGGCAGAAACACCGGGGAGCTGTTTTTT
13,TRBD2,NA,TRBV10-3,TRBJ2-7,CATEGGRFGEQYF,TGTGCCACCGAGGGCGGGAGATTTGGCGAGCAGTACTTC
14,NA,NA,TRBV11-2,TRBJ2-7,CASSLDRVFYEQYF,TGTGCCAGCAGCTTAGACAGGGTCTTCTACGAGCAGTACTTC
13,TRBD2,NA,TRBV10-1,TRBJ2-1,CASSESGRSEQFF,TGCGCCAGCAGTGAGTCCGGGAGGTCTGAGCAGTTCTTC
16,TRBD2,NA,TRBV11-2,TRBJ2-2,CASSLKAASGTGELFF,TGTGCCAGCAGCTTAAAGGCGGCTAGCGGGACCGGGGAGCTGTTTTTT
14,TRBD1,NA,TRBV2,TRBJ2-1,CASAGTGVRNEQFF,TGTGCCAGCGCCGGGACAGGAGTAAGGAATGAGCAGTTCTTC
13,NA,NA,TRBV2,TRBJ1-5,CASSVNSNQPQHF,TGTGCCAGCAGCGTAAATAGCAATCAGCCCCAGCATTTT
13,TRBD2,few,TRBV10-3,TRBJ2-2,CAIRAGEWGELFF,TGTGCCATCAGAGCGGGAGAATGGGGGGAGCTGTTTTTT
15,TRBD2,NA,TRBV6-5,TRBJ2-1,CASSTRLAAYNEQFF,TGTGCCAGCAGTACGAGACTAGCGGCTTACAATGAGCAGTTCTTC
14,NA,NA,TRBV11-2,TRBJ2-1,CASSLVGAYNEQFF,TGTGCCAGCAGCTTAGTCGGGGCCTACAATGAGCAGTTCTTC
15,NA,NA,TRBV5-1,TRBJ2-5,CASTAQGGFQETQYF,TGCGCCAGCACCGCGCAGGGGGGATTTCAAGAGACCCAGTACTTC
14,NA,NA,TRBV28,TRBJ1-4,CASSQGQQSEKLFF,TGTGCCAGCAGCCAGGGTCAACAGTCGGAAAAACTGTTTTTT
17,NA,NA,TRBV15,TRBJ1-5,CATSSSDSWYSNQPQHF,TGTGCCACCAGCAGTTCCGACAGCTGGTATAGCAATCAGCCCCAGCATTTT
14,NA,NA,TRBV5-1,TRBJ2-3,CASSRGGSTDTQYF,TGCGCCAGCAGCAGGGGGGGTAGCACAGATACGCAGTATTTT
15,TRBD1,NA,TRBV10-2,TRBJ1-3,CATKILTTGIDTIYF,TGCGCCACTAAGATACTAACGACAGGGATAGACACCATATATTTT
16,TRBD2,NA,TRBV6-6,TRBJ2-2,CASSLSTSGNTGELFF,TGTGCCAGCAGTCTATCGACTAGCGGTAACACCGGGGAGCTGTTTTTT
13,NA,NA,TRBV19,TRBJ2-5,CASGPDIRETQYF,TGTGCCAGCGGACCCGACATTCGGGAGACCCAGTACTTC
11,NA,NA,TRBV2,TRBJ2-1,CASSELDEQFF,TGTGCCAGCAGTGAGCTGGATGAGCAGTTCTTC
16,NA,once,TRBV4-1,TRBJ1-3,CASSQDFGPAGNTIYF,TGCGCCAGCAGCCAAGATTTTGGGCCTGCTGGAAACACCATATATTTT
15,NA,NA,TRBV6-1,TRBJ1-5,CASSNRDLSNQPQHF,TGTGCCAGCAGTAACAGGGATCTGAGCAATCAGCCCCAGCATTTT
15,TRBD2,few,TRBV11-3,TRBJ2-1,CASSSRASGINEQFF,TGTGCCAGCAGCTCGAGGGCTAGCGGGATAAATGAGCAGTTCTTC
14,TRBD2,few,TRBV5-6,TRBJ2-5,CASSLRTSGETQYF,TGTGCCAGCAGCTTGCGTACTAGCGGGGAGACCCAGTACTTC
14,TRBD2,NA,TRBV9,TRBJ2-7,CASSVGTSPYEQYF,TGTGCCAGCAGCGTAGGGACTAGTCCCTACGAGCAGTACTTC
14,TRBD2,once,TRBV6-1,TRBJ2-3,CASSRGGRTDTQYF,TGTGCCAGCAGTCGGGGGGGCCGCACAGATACGCAGTATTTT
13,TRBD1,NA,TRBV5-1,TRBJ2-7,CASSPTGVHEQYF,TGCGCCAGCAGCCCCACAGGGGTTCACGAGCAGTACTTC
13,NA,NA,TRBV7-8,TRBJ2-5,CASSLAGGETQYF,TGTGCCAGCAGCTTAGCCGGGGGAGAGACCCAGTACTTC
15,NA,NA,TRBV7-3,TRBJ2-5,CASSPGQLPQETQYF,TGTGCCAGCAGCCCCGGACAGCTTCCCCAAGAGACCCAGTACTTC
11,NA,many,TRBV7-7,TRBJ2-7,CASSLGGVEYF,TGTGCCAGCAGCTTAGGGGGGGTAGAGTACTTC
14,NA,NA,TRBV15,TRBJ2-5,CATSRPTRQETQYF,TGTGCCACCAGCAGACCTACTCGGCAAGAGACCCAGTACTTC
15,NA,NA,TRBV5-5,TRBJ2-1,CASSLSALVYNEQFF,TGTGCCAGCAGCTTGTCGGCCCTTGTCTACAATGAGCAGTTCTTC
12,NA,NA,TRBV7-8,TRBJ2-5,CASTNTWETQYF,TGTGCCAGCACCAACACATGGGAGACCCAGTACTTC
15,TRBD1,NA,TRBV9,TRBJ2-1,CASSLDRASYNEQFF,TGTGCCAGCAGCCTAGACAGGGCATCCTACAATGAGCAGTTCTTC
17,TRBD2,NA,TRBV13,TRBJ2-3,CASSLRLGLAGTDTQYF,TGTGCCAGCAGCCTAAGGCTCGGACTAGCTGGCACAGATACGCAGTATTTT
16,NA,NA,TRBV4-3,TRBJ2-5,CASSQGPGRAEETQYF,TGCGCCAGCAGCCAAGGGCCAGGCAGGGCCGAAGAGACCCAGTACTTC
14,NA,NA,TRBV5-1,TRBJ2-1,CASSLDGDYNEQFF,TGCGCCAGCAGCTTGGACGGCGACTACAATGAGCAGTTCTTC
14,NA,once,TRBV6-6,TRBJ2-7,CASRPVAGSDEQYF,TGTGCCAGCAGGCCCGTGGCGGGGTCGGACGAGCAGTACTTC
14,TRBD2,NA,TRBV25-1,TRBJ2-7,CASSETSGPYEQYF,TGTGCCAGCAGTGAAACTAGCGGACCCTACGAGCAGTACTTC
11,NA,NA,TRBV5-5,TRBJ2-5,CASSLDETQYF,TGTGCCAGCAGCTTGGACGAGACCCAGTACTTC
13,NA,NA,TRBV7-9,TRBJ1-4,CASSATTNEKLFF,TGTGCCAGCAGTGCAACAACTAATGAAAAACTGTTTTTT
15,NA,NA,TRBV6-5,TRBJ2-5,CASTRLAGPPETQYF,TGTGCCAGCACTCGGTTAGCAGGGCCGCCAGAGACCCAGTACTTC
15,TRBD1,NA,TRBV5-1,TRBJ1-4,CASSLMTGDNEKLFF,TGCGCCAGCAGCTTGATGACAGGGGATAATGAAAAACTGTTTTTT
14,NA,NA,TRBV5-1,TRBJ2-3,CASSLELVRDTQYF,TGCGCCAGCAGCTTGGAGTTAGTCCGGGATACGCAGTATTTT